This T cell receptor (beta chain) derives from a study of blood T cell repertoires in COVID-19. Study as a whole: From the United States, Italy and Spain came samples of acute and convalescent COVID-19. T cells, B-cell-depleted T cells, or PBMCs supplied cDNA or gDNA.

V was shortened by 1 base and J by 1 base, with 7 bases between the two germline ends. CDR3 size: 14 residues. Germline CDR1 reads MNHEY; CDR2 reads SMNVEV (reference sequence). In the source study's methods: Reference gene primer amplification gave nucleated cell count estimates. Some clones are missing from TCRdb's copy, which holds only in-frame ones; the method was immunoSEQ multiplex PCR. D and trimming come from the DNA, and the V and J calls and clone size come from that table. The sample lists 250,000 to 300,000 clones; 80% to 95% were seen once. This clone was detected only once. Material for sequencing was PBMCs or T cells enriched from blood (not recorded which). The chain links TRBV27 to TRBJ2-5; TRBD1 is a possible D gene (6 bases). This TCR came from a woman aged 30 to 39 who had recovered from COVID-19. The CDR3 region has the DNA TGTGCCAGCAGTTTATGGGGGCCCCAAGAGACCCAGTACTTC. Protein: CASSLWGPQETQYF.